Described below is a single T cell receptor (beta chain) sequence and its context. Its specificity is not known. The data stem from a study of CD4 T cells in relation to SARS-CoV-2 and coronaviruses. Clones were read by immunoSEQ multiplex PCR, and TCRdb kept only the in-frame ones, dropping some. Of around 25,000 clones listed, around 73% are singletons. Study findings and constraints: Crossreactive clones expanded significantly less to SARS-CoV-2 than monoreactive clones.

Before the COVID-19 pandemic, during about 2011-2019, CD4+ T cells were taken from unexposed donors. Isolation of CD4+ T cells took place after less than 13 days in culture. Germline values: CDR1 LGHNA, CDR2 YNFKEQ. V shed 4 bases and J 6 bases; nucleotides not matched to a gene: 11. The CDR3 has 15 amino acids. The chain combines TRBV4-2 with TRBJ1-2; 7 bases map to TRBD1. This receptor was obtained from a human donor in good health. The sample consisted of CD4+ T cells from PBMCs, cultured in vitro. The CDR3 region is CASSPAGARGNGYTF. The CDR3 DNA is TGTGCCAGCAGCCCCGCAGGGGCCAGGGGGAATGGCTACACCTTC.